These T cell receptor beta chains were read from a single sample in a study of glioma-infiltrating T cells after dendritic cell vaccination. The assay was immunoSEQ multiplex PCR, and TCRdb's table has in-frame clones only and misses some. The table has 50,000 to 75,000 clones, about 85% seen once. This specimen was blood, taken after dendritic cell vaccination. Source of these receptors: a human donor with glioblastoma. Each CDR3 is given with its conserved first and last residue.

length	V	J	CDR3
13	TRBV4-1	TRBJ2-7	CASSQDLGGVHYF
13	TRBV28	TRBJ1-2	CASSFHRAEGYTF
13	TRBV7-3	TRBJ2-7	CASSFGHTYEQYF
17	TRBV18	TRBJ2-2	CASSPGTGGWNTGELFF
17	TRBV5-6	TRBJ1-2	CASSFISDSTSTYGYTF
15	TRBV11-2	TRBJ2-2	CASSQATGDTGELFF
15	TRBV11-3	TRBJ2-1	CASSLRGGDYNEQFF
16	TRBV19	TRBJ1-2	CASSITLGQGSHGYTF
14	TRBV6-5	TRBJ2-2	CASSYGGGTGELFF
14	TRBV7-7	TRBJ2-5	CASSSPGGEETQYF
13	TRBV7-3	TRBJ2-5	CASSGGAGETQYF
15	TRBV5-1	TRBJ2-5	CASTRAGVYQETQYF
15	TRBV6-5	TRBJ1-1	CASSTVGTGGTEAFF
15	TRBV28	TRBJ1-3	CASSKTVISGNTIYF
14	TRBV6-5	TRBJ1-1	CASRLPRVGTEAFF
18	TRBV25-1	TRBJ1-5	CASSEEAVGEYSNQPQHF
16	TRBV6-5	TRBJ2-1	CASSYSMRGGHNEQFF
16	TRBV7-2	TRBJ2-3	CASSLVAGGRTDTQYF
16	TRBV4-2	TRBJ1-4	CASSQGNRGREEKLFF
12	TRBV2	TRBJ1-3	CASSQEAVGVNF
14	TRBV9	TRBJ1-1	CASSVGGGTPEAFF
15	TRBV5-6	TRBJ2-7	CASSLPPGQGYEQYF
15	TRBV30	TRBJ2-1	CAWSVRRAGMNEQFF
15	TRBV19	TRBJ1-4	CASSVSGTGMEKLFF
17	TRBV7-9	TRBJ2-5	CASSMILGQGIGETQYF
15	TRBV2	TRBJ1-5	CASRPGTGNNQPQHF
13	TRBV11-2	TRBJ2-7	CASSLDRAYEQYF
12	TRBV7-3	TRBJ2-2	CASSPDTGELFF
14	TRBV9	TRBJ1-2	CASSPPGSEYGYTF
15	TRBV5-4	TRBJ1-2	CASSPRQGGNYGYTF
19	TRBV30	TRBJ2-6	CAWSGFWDRAQGGANVLTF
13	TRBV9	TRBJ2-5	CASSRDSQETQYF
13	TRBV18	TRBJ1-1	CASSRTQNTEAFF
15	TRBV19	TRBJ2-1	CASRGPGGGYNEQFF
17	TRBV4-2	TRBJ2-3	CASSQGGPAGAQSTQYF
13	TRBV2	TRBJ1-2	CASSVSLNYGYTF
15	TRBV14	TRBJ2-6	CASSSGGSGANVLTF